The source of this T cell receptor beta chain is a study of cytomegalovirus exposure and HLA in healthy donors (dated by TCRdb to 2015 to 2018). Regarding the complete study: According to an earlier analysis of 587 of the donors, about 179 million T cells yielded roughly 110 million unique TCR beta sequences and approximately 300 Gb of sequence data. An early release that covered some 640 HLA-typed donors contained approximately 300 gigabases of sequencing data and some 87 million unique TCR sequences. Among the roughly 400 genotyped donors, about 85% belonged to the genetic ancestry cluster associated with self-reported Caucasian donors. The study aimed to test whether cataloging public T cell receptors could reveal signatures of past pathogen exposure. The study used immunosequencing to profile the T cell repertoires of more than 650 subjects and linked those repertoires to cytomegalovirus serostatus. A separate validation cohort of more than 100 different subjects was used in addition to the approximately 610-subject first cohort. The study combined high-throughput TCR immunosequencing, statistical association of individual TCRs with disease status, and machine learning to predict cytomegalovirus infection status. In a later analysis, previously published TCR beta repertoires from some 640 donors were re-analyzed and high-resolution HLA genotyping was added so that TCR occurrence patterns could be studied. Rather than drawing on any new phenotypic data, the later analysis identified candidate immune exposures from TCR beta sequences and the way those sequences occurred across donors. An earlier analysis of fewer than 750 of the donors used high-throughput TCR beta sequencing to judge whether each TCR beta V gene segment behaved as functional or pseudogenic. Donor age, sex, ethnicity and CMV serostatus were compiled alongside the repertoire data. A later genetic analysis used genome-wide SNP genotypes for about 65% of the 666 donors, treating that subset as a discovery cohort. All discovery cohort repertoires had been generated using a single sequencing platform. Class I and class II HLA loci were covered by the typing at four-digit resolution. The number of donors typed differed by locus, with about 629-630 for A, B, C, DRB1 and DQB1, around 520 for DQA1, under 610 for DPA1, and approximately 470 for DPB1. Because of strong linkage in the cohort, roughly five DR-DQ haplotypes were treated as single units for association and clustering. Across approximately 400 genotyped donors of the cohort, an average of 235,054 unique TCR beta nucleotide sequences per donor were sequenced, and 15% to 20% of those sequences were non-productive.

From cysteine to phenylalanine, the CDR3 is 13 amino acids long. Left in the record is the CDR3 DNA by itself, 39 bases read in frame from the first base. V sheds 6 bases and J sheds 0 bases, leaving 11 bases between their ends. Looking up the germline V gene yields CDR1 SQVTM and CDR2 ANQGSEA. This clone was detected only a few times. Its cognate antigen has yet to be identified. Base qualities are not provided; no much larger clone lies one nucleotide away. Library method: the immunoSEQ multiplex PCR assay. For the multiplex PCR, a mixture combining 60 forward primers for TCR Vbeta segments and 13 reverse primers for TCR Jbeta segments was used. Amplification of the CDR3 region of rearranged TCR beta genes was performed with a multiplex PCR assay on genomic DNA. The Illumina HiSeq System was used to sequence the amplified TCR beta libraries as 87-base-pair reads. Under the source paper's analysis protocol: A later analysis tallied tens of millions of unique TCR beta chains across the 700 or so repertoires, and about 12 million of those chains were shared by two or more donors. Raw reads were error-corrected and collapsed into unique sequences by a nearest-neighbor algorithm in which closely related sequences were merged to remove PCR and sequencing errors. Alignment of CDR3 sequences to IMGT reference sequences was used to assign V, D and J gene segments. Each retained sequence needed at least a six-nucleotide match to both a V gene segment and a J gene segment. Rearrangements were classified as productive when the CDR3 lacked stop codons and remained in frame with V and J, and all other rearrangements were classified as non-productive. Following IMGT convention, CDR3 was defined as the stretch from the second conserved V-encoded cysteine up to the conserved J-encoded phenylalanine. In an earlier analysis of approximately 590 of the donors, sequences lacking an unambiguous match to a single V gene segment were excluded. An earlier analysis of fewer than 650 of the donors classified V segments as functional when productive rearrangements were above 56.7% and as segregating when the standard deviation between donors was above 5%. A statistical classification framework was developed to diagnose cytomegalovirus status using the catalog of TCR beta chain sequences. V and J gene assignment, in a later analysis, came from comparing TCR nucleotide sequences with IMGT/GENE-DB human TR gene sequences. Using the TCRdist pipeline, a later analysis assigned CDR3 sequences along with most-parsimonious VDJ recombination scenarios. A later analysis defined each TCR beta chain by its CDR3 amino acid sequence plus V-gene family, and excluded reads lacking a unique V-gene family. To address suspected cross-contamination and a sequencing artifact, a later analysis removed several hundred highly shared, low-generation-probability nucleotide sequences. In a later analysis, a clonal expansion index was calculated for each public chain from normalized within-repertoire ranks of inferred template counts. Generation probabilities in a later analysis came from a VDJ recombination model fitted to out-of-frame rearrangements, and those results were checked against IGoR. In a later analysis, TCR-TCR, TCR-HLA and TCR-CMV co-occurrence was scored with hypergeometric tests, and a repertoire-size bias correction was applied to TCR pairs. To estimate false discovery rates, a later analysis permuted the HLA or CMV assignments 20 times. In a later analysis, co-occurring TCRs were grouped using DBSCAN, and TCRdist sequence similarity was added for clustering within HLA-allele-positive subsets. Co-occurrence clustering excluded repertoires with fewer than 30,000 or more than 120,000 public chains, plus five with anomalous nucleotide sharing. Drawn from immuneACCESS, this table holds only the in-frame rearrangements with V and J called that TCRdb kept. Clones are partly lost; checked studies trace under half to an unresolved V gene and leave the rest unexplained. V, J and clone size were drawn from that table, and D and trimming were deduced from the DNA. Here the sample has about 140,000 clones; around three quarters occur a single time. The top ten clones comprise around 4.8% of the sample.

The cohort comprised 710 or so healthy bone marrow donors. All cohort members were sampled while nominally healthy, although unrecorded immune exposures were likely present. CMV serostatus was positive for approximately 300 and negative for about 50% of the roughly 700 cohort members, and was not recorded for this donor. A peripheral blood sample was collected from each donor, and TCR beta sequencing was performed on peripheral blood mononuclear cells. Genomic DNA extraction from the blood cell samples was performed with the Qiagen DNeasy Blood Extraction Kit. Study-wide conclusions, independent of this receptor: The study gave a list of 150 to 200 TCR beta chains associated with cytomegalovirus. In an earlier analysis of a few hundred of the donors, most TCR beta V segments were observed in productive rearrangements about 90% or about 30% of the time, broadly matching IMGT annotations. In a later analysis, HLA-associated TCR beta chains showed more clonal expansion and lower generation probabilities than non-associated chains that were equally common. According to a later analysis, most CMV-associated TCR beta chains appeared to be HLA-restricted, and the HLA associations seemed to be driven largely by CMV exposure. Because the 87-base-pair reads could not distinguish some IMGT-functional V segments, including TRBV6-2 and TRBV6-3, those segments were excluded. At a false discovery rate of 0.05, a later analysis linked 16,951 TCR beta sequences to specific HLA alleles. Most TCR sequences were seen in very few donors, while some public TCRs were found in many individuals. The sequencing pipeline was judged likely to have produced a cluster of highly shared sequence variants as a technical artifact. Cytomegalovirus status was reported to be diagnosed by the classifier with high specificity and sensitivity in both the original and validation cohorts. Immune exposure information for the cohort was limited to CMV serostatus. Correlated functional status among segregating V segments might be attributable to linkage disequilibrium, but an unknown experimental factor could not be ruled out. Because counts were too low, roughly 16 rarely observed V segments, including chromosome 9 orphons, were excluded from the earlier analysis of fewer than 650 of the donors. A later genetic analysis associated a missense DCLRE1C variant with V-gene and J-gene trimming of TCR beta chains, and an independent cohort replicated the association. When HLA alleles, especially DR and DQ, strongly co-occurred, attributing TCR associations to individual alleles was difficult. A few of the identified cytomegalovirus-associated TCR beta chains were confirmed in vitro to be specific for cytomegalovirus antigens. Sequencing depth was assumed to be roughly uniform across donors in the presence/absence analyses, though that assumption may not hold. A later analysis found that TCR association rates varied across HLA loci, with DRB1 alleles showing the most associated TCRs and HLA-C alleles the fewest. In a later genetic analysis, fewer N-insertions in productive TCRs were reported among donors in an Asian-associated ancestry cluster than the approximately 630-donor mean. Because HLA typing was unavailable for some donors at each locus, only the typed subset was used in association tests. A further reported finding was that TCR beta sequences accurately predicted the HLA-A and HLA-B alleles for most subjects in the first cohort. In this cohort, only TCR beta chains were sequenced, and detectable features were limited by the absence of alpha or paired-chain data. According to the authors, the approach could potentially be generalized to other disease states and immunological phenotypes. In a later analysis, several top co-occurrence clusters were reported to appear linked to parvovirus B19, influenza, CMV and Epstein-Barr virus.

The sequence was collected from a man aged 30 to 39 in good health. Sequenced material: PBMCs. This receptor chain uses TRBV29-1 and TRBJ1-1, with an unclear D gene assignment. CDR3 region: CSVSVSMNTEAFF. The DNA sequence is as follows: TGCAGCGTATCAGTGTCCATGAACACTGAAGCTTTCTTT.